This TCR beta chain was profiled in a study of CD8+CD57+ T cells in acquired aplastic anemia. Germline V gene sequence: CDR1 SGHTA, CDR2 FQGNSA. V lost 7 bases to trimming and J lost 4 bases; unmatched junction nucleotides: 9. The CDR3 spans 16 residues. Overall study findings and caveats: Patients shared 25 to 35 CD8+ CDR3 sequences with controls.

The template for TCR beta VDJ and CDR3 sequence profiling was genomic DNA. TCRdb itself ran the reads through MiXCR, one entry per CDR3 protein. Found here are 150,000 to 200,000 distinct CDR3 sequences, approximately 60% of them singletons; the top ten hold 45%. For this clonotype: Antigen: not known.

Sequencing was done on a sample of sorted CD4+, CD8+, or CD8+CD57+ T cells (not recorded which) from PBMCs. The receptor was isolated from a human donor in good health. The gene calls are TRBV7-2 and TRBJ2-3, with TRBD2 matching over 12 bases. Here the CDR3 DNA reads TGTGCCAGCAACTATCAGACTAGCGGGAGCCCAGATACGCAGTATTTT. Translation gives CASNYQTSGSPDTQYF.